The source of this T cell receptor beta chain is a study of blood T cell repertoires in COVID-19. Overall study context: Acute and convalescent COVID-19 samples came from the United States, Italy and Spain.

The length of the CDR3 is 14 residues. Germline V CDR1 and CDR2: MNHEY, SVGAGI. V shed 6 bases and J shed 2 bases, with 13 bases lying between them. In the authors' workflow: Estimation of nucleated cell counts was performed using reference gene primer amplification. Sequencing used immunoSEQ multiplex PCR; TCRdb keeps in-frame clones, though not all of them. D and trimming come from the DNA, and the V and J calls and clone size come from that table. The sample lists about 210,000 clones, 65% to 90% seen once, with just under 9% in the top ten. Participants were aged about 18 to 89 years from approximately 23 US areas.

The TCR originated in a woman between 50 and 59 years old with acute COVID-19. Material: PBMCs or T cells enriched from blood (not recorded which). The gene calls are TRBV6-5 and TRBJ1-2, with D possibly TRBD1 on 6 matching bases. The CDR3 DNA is TGTGCCAGCAGCCGACAGGTCGCGAACTATGGCTACACCTTC. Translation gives CASSRQVANYGYTF.